The 27 T cell receptor beta chains in this list originate from one sample, sequenced in a study of human T cells and chemical hapten exposure (dated by TCRdb to the early 2020s). The method was RACE. These reads were obtained on a NextSeq 500. TCRdb redid the processing of the public reads, applying fastp at Q25 and MiXCR, and retained in-frame beta chains. For every CDR3 protein sequence, its rows merge into one entry that carries the most common genes and DNA. For this sample there are about 160,000 distinct CDR3 sequences; 28% appear just once. Of the sample, 2.1% is held by the ten largest clones. This sample's time point label indicates: patch test 3, about 24 weeks after DPC sensitization. The treatment or condition label, as the study defines it: therapeutic diphenylcyclopropenone sensitization with weekly scalp DPC. The sample consisted of whole blood, taken in connection with sensitization to the hapten diphenylcyclopropenone (DPC). Receptors were obtained from a woman aged 18-29 years with alopecia areata. Some clones in this sample may be carry-over from other donors' samples.

This chain connects TRBV4-3 to TRBJ2-3; a possible D gene is TRBD2 (7 bases). Trimming took off 1 base at V and 5 bases at J, with 13 bases between the two ends. The CDR3 is 15 residues long. The germline V gene encodes CDR1 LGHNA and CDR2 YSLEER. The CDR3 reads CASSQGQGRGDTQYF. CDR3 DNA sequence: TGCGCCAGCAGCCAAGGGCAGGGGAGGGGAGATACGCAGTATTTT.

The chain employs TRBV29-1 and TRBJ2-5; D possibly uses TRBD1 or TRBD2 (5 bases each). Trimming shortened V by 5 bases and J by 5 bases, and 15 bases separated the two germline ends. The CDR3 has 13 amino acids. Germline V gives CDR1 SQVTM, CDR2 ANQGSEA. CDR3 in DNA: TGCAGCGTTACACAGGCTTCGGGGGAGACCCAGTACTTC. Its protein product is CSVTQASGETQYF.

The rearrangement joins TRBV6-5 to TRBJ2-3, with TRBD2 matching 8 bases. Germline V gives CDR1 MNHEY, CDR2 SVGAGI. The CDR3 contains 14 residues. The V segment lost 0 bases and the J segment 5 bases; nucleotides outside the gene matches: 1. The CDR3 sequence: CASSYSLAGDTQYF. CDR3 in DNA: TGTGCCAGCAGTTACTCCCTAGCGGGAGATACGCAGTATTTT.

This chain's CDR3 is CASSLATDTEAFF. CDR3 bases: TGTGCCAGCAGCTTAGCGACAGACACTGAAGCTTTCTTT. The gene calls are TRBV7-2 and TRBJ1-1; maybe TRBD1 (5 bases). This CDR3 comprises 13 residues. V was pared by 0 bases and J by 3 bases, with 5 bases between. CDR1 is SGHTA, CDR2 FQGNSA, per germline. Full variable domain (outside the CDR3, taken from reference TRBV7-2 and TRBJ1-1): GAGVSQSPSNKVTEKGKDVELRCDPISGHTALYWYRQSLGQGLEFLIYFQGNSAPDKSGLPSDRFSAERTGGSVSTLTIQRTQQEDSAVYLCASSLATDTEAFFGQGTRLTVV.

This clonotype was observed a few times. The rearrangement links TRBV2 to TRBJ2-1, with 7 bases fitting TRBD1. V lost 4 bases to trimming and J lost 4 bases; unmatched junction nucleotides: 10. The CDR3 extends over 16 amino acids. CDR1 and CDR2 (germline): SNHLY, FYNNEI. CDR3 in DNA: TGTGCCAGCAGTGTGCCTCCGGGACAGATTTACAATGAGCAGTTCTTC. Translated, it gives CASSVPPGQIYNEQFF. The whole variable domain, remainder taken from reference TRBV2 and TRBJ2-1, is EPEVTQTPSHQVTQMGQEVILRCVPISNHLYFYWYRQILGQKVEFLVSFYNNEISEKSEIFDDQFSVERPDGSNFTLKIRSTKLEDSAMYFCASSVPPGQIYNEQFFGPGTRLTVL.

In this sample, this clonotype turned up a few times. The CDR3 DNA reads TGTGCCAGCAGCTTAGTGGAGTTCTCCTACAATGAGCAGTTCTTC. Translation gives CASSLVEFSYNEQFF. The gene calls are TRBV7-9 and TRBJ2-1, with D unclear. Germline V gene lookup returns CDR1 SEHNR and CDR2 FQNEAQ (reference sequence). The CDR3 loop spans 15 amino acids. V was trimmed by 1 base and J by 0 bases, leaving 7 bases between them.

This clonotype was observed a few times. J is TRBJ2-7 and V is TRBV7-2; TRBD2 agrees at 7 bases. The germline CDR1 and CDR2 sequences are SGHTA and FQGNSA. V dropped 1 base and J dropped 2; count of bases not matched to a gene: 2. CDR3 length: 14 residues. For the CDR3, the DNA is TGTGCCAGCAGCTTAGAAGCGGGGCCCTACGAGCAGTACTTC. Amino acids: CASSLEAGPYEQYF.

The rearrangement links TRBV20-1 to TRBJ2-5; 10 bases are shared with TRBD1. The trim removed 6 bases at V and 6 bases at J, leaving 16 bases unmatched. CDR1 is DFQATT and CDR2 is SNEGSKA in the germline V gene (reference sequence). The CDR3 loop spans 16 amino acids. CDR3 amino acids: CSAPQVRTGGAKTQYF. The CDR3 DNA is TGCAGTGCCCCCCAAGTCAGGACAGGGGGGGCGAAGACCCAGTACTTC.

This clonotype appeared a few times. The rearrangement joins TRBV2 to TRBJ1-1; 9 bases are a match to TRBD1. Germline assignment: CDR1 SNHLY and CDR2 FYNNEI. The CDR3 is 14 residues long. CDR3 coding DNA: TGTGCAATACCGGGACAGGGATATAGGACTGAAGCTTTCTTT. Translated, it gives CAIPGQGYRTEAFF.

The V gene is TRBV2, the J gene TRBJ2-7; 10 nucleotides align to TRBD2. V lost 11 bases to trimming and J lost 2 bases; unmatched junction nucleotides: 12. Germline CDR1 SNHLY, CDR2 FYNNEI. This CDR3 contains 15 residues. In DNA, the CDR3 is TGTGCCCACTCTCCCCTAGCGGGAGTCACCTACGAGCAGTACTTC. This gives the protein CAHSPLAGVTYEQYF.

To note about this clonotype: At one end the junction does not follow the germline gene, possibly because of a read error. The CDR3 DNA reads as TGTCGGGAAGGGGAGAACACTGAAGCTTTCTTT. It specifies CREGENTEAFF. The chain couples TRBV20-1 to TRBJ1-1, with a possible D match to TRBD1 (5 bases). The germline CDR1 and CDR2 sequences are DFQATT and SNEGSKA (reference sequence). The CDR3 sequence is 11 residues long.

The J gene is TRBJ2-2, the V gene TRBV5-1, with 12 bases lining up with TRBD2. V trimming: 3 bases; J trimming: 5 bases; junction bases outside the gene matches: 5. Per the germline V gene, CDR1 is SGHRS and CDR2 is YFSETQ. The CDR3 loop spans 16 amino acids. The CDR3 here is CASSSLTSGGTGELFF. In DNA form, the CDR3 reads TGCGCCAGCAGCTCCCTGACTAGCGGGGGAACCGGGGAGCTGTTTTTT.

The CDR3 DNA follows: TGCGCCAGCAGCGAGGGCGATAGCAATCAGCCCCAGCATTTT. This translates into CASSEGDSNQPQHF. The V and J genes are TRBV5-1 and TRBJ1-5; no reliable D call. CDR1 is SGHRS, CDR2 YFSETQ, per germline. This CDR3 comprises 14 residues. V lost 4 bases and J lost 0, with 8 bases in between.

This clonotype occurred a few times. The chain carries TRBV5-1 and TRBJ1-4, with TRBD1 matching over 7 bases. Germline CDR1 reads SGHRS; CDR2 reads YFSETQ. The V gene end was trimmed by 4 bases and the J gene end by 4 bases; junction bases not matched to a gene: 10. This CDR3 comprises 16 residues. The CDR3 protein is CASSHFSRDSNEKLFF. The CDR3 DNA reads as TGCGCCAGCAGCCACTTTTCCCGGGACAGTAATGAAAAACTGTTTTTT.

This clonotype has at least ten counts. This chain links TRBV29-1 with TRBJ2-7; 7 bases fit TRBD2. Per germline, CDR1 SQVTM and CDR2 ANQGSEA. Germline trimming cut 5 bases from V and 8 bases from J; bases unmatched to any gene: 9. The CDR3 sequence is 12 residues long. CDR3 protein: CSVTKSREKQYF. CDR3 in DNA: TGCAGCGTTACAAAATCGCGGGAGAAGCAGTACTTC.

This clonotype has ten or more counts. The CDR3 loop is CASSPRQGGLSLTGANVLTF. The DNA for the CDR3 is TGTGCCAGCAGCCCCAGGCAGGGCGGTCTTTCCCTTACTGGGGCCAACGTCCTGACTTTC. The chain joins TRBV12-3 or TRBV12-4 to TRBJ2-6; a possible D gene is TRBD1 (5 bases). Deletions cut 6 bases from V and 2 bases from J, with 26 bases between. The CDR3 has 20 amino acids.

This clonotype appeared a few times. This chain uses TRBV27 with TRBJ1-6; unclear D gene. Germline loops: CDR1 MNHEY, CDR2 SMNVEV (reference sequence). Trimming removed 3 bases at V and 4 bases at J, with 4 bases between. The CDR3 is made up of 13 amino acids. CDR3 in amino acids: CASSFQYNSPLHF. CDR3 nucleotide sequence: TGTGCCAGCAGTTTTCAGTATAATTCACCCCTCCACTTT.

The rearrangement joins TRBV11-2 to TRBJ2-1, with 11 bases lining up with TRBD2. CDR3 length: 15 residues. The J segment lost 5 bases and the V segment lost 5 bases, leaving 5 bases of the junction unmatched. Germline V gives CDR1 SGHAT, CDR2 FQNNGV. CDR3: CASSIQGLADNEQFF. The DNA for the CDR3 is TGTGCCAGCAGCATACAGGGACTAGCGGACAATGAGCAGTTCTTC.

This clonotype was detected only a few times. The chain carries TRBV5-1 and TRBJ2-5, with 10 nucleotides matching TRBD2. The CDR3 spans 15 residues. Germline lookup yields CDR1 SGHRS and CDR2 YFSETQ. V gave up 4 bases and J gave up 1 base; unmatched junction bases: 4. CDR3 loop: CASSGGTSVQETQYF. The CDR3 coding sequence is TGCGCCAGCAGCGGGGGGACTAGCGTCCAAGAGACCCAGTACTTC. Supplemented by reference TRBV5-1 and TRBJ2-5, the full variable domain reads KAGVTQTPRYLIKTRGQQVTLSCSPISGHRSVSWYQQTPGQGLQFLFEYFSETQRNKGNFPGRFSGRQFSNSRSEMNVSTLELGDSALYLCASSGGTSVQETQYFGPGTRLLVL.

V gene TRBV4-1 combines with J gene TRBJ1-1; D possibly corresponds to TRBD1 (5 bases). Germline V gene data show CDR1 as MGHRA and CDR2 as YSYEKL. V lost 3 bases and J lost 0, with 11 bases in between. The CDR3 spans 15 residues. The CDR3 sequence: CASSHSGKMNTEAFF. The DNA for the CDR3 is TGCGCCAGCAGCCACTCAGGGAAAATGAACACTGAAGCTTTCTTT.

This clonotype was recorded a few times. The V and J genes are TRBV7-2 and TRBJ1-6; no reliable D call. The germline V gene has CDR1 SGHTA and CDR2 FQGNSA. The CDR3 is made up of 17 amino acids. Deletions cut 1 base from V and 2 bases from J, with 12 bases between. CDR3 DNA sequence: TGTGCCAGCAGCTTAGGTCTTAGAGAAACCTATAATTCACCCCTCCACTTT. Translated: CASSLGLRETYNSPLHF.

The V and J genes are TRBV2 and TRBJ2-2; 8 bases map to TRBD2. Trimming took 7 bases from V and 0 from J; bases not matched to a gene: 7. This CDR3 is 16 amino acids long. Germline V lookup: CDR1 SNHLY, CDR2 FYNNEI. CDR3: CASTISGATNTGELFF. The DNA of the CDR3 is TGTGCCAGCACCATTAGCGGGGCCACGAACACCGGGGAGCTGTTTTTT.

This clonotype has a handful of counts. V gene TRBV12-3 or TRBV12-4 combines with J gene TRBJ2-1; a weak D match, TRBD2 (6 bases). Trimming cost V 2 bases and J 6 bases, with 11 bases left between them. This CDR3 is built from 14 residues. CDR3: CASSLSLASNEQFF. In DNA, the CDR3 is TGTGCCAGCAGTTTAAGCCTAGCGAGCAATGAGCAGTTCTTC.

The rearrangement joins TRBV15 to TRBJ2-7, with 8 bases matching TRBD1. The germline gives CDR1 LNHNV, CDR2 YYDKDF (reference sequence). The CDR3 is 13 amino acids. V was clipped by 0 bases and J by 13 bases; unmatched bases: 8. The CDR3 protein is CATSRDSSAGGYF. The CDR3, as DNA: TGTGCCACCAGCAGAGATAGTTCGGCAGGGGGCTACTTC.

The chain recombines TRBV27 with TRBJ2-1, with D possibly matching TRBD1 (6 bases). The CDR3 is 13 residues long. V gave up 5 bases and J gave up 7 bases, with 12 bases separating them. Germline V gene sequence: CDR1 MNHEY, CDR2 SMNVEV (reference sequence). CDR3 residues: CASSLGQPNEQFF. The CDR3 DNA follows: TGTGCCAGCAGTCTCGGACAGCCAAATGAGCAGTTCTTC.

The chain uses TRBV5-1 and TRBJ2-5; 12 bases line up with TRBD2. This CDR3 spans 15 amino acids. The J segment lost 2 bases and the V segment lost 5 bases, leaving 4 bases of the junction unmatched. Germline assignment: CDR1 SGHRS and CDR2 YFSETQ. This CDR3 is CASSGLAGLQETQYF. CDR3 sequence (DNA): TGCGCCAGCAGTGGACTAGCGGGGTTGCAAGAGACCCAGTACTTC. The full variable domain, with the rest looked up from reference TRBV5-1 and TRBJ2-5, is KAGVTQTPRYLIKTRGQQVTLSCSPISGHRSVSWYQQTPGQGLQFLFEYFSETQRNKGNFPGRFSGRQFSNSRSEMNVSTLELGDSALYLCASSGLAGLQETQYFGPGTRLLVL.

This clonotype has a handful of counts. The rearrangement joins TRBV29-1 to TRBJ2-3, with D possibly matching TRBD2 (7 bases). The V end lost 4 bases, the J end lost 1 base, and 9 bases lay between the germline ends. The CDR3 sequence is 13 residues long. CDR1 SQVTM and CDR2 ANQGSEA come from the germline V gene. DNA of the CDR3: TGCAGCGTTGGAGGGGGGGGCACAGATACGCAGTATTTT. This encodes CSVGGGGTDTQYF.